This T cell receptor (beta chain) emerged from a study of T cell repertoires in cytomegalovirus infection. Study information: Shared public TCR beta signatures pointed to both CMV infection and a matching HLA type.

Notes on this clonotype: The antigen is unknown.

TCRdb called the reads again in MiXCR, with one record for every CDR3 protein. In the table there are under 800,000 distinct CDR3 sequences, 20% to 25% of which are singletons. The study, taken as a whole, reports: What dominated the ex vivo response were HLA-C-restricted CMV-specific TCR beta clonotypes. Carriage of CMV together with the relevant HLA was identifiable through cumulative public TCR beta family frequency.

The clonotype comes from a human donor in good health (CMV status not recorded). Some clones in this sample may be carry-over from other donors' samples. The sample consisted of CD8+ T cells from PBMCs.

For the CDR3, the DNA is TGTGCCAGCAGTGACCTTCCCGGGGTCGGCGACACTGAAGCTTTCTTT. Translated: CASSDLPGVGDTEAFF. The V call is TRBV2, the J call TRBJ1-1; D not certain. Per the germline V gene, CDR1 is SNHLY and CDR2 is FYNNEI. Trimming removed 3 bases from V and 3 bases from J, with 17 bases in between. The CDR3 runs 16 residues. Together with reference TRBV2 and TRBJ1-1, the CDR3 gives the full variable domain: EPEVTQTPSHQVTQMGQEVILRCVPISNHLYFYWYRQILGQKVEFLVSFYNNEISEKSEIFDDQFSVERPDGSNFTLKIRSTKLEDSAMYFCASSDLPGVGDTEAFFGQGTRLTVV.